The entry that follows covers one T cell receptor beta chain sequence. Its specificity is unknown. This sample was included in a study of vaccination and CD4 T cells after COVID-19. Sequencing of DNA taken from cultured CD4+ T cells relied on the Oncomine TCR Beta short-read assay. One entry per CDR3 protein results from TCRdb running MiXCR on the PCR reads. The sample records 13,000 to 15,000 distinct CDR3 sequences, roughly half being singletons. Trimming left V 3 bases short and J 7 bases short, with 15 bases between. Germline V gives CDR1 DFQATT, CDR2 SNEGSKA (reference sequence). The CDR3 sequence is 13 residues long. This sample's treatment: approximately 9-day PBMC culture with coronavirus spike peptide pools or control peptides (ViraFEST assay).

The chain couples TRBV20-1 to TRBJ1-1; no clear D. This TCR was recovered from a human donor with COVID-19. The input for sequencing was cultured CD4+ T cells from blood, taken after SARS-CoV-2 vaccination. CDR3 region: CSARGTSAGEAFF. CDR3 nucleotides: TGCAGTGCTAGGGGTACGTCGGCCGGTGAAGCTTTCTTT.